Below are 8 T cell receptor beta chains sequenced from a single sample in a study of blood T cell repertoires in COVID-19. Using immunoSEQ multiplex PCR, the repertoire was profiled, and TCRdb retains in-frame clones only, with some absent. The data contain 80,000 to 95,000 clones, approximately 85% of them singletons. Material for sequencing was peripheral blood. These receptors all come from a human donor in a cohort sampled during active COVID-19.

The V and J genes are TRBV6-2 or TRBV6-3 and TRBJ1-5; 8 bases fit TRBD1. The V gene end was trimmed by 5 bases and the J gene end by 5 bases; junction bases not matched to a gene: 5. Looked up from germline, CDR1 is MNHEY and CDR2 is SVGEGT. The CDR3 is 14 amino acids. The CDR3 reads CASSTDRGYQPQHF. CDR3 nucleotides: TGTGCCAGCAGTACTGACAGGGGCTATCAGCCCCAGCATTTT.

The CDR3 loop reads CASSRGTGGVAYEQYF. For the CDR3, the DNA is TGCGCCAGCAGTCGGGGGACGGGGGGCGTCGCCTACGAGCAGTACTTC. The genes are TRBV5-1 and TRBJ2-7, with D possibly matching TRBD2 (7 bases). V lost 5 bases to trimming and J lost 2 bases, with 20 bases between them. CDR1 SGHRS and CDR2 YFSETQ come from the germline V gene. The CDR3 runs 16 residues.

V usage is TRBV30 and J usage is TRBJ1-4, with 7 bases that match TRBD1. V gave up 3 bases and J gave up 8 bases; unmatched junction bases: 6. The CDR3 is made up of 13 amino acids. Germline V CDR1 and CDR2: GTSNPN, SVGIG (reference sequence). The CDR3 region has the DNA TGTGCCTGGAGAAGAGGGGGCGAAGAAAAACTGTTTTTT. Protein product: CAWRRGGEEKLFF.

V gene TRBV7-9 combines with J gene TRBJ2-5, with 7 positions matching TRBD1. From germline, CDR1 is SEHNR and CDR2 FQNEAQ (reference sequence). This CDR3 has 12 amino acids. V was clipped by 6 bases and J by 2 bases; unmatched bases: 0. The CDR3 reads CASRTGQETQYF. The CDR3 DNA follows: TGTGCCAGCAGGACAGGGCAAGAGACCCAGTACTTC.

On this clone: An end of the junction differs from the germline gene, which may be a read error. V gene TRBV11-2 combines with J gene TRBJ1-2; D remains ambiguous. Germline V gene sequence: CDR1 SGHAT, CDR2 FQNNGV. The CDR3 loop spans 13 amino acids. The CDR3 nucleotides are TGTGCCAGCAGCGTAACCTCCGTTGGCAGTCCCCTCTTC. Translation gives CASSVTSVGSPLF.

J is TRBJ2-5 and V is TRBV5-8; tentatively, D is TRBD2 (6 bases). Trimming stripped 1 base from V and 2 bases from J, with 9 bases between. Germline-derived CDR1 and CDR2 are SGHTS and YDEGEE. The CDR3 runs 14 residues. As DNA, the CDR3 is TGTGCCAGCAGCTTGAGGCGGGGACAAGAGACCCAGTACTTC. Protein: CASSLRRGQETQYF.

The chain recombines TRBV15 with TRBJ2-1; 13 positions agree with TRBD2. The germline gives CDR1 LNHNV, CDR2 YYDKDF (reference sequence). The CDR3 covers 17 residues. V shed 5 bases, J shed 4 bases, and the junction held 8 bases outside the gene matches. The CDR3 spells CATSVQQLAGGYNEQFF. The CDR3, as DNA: TGTGCCACCAGCGTGCAACAACTAGCGGGGGGGTACAATGAGCAGTTCTTC.

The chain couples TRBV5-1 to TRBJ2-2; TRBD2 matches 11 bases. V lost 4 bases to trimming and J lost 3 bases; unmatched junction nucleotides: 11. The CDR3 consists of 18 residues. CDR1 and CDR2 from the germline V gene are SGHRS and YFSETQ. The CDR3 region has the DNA TGCGCCAGCAGCAGAAAAACCGGGACTAGCGGTTACACCGGGGAGCTGTTTTTT. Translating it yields CASSRKTGTSGYTGELFF.